The present T cell receptor (beta chain) was sequenced within a study of blood T cell repertoires in COVID-19. Sequencing was performed with immunoSEQ multiplex PCR; in TCRdb, only in-frame clones are kept and a portion is missing. The sample has about 280,000 clones, approximately 86% seen once. The germline CDR1 and CDR2 sequences are SNHLY and FYNNEI. V lost 6 bases and J 6 bases, leaving 6 bases between the germline ends. The CDR3 has 11 residues. In regard to this clone: Other DNA sequences from this sample encode an identical CDR3 as well.

The sample taken for sequencing was peripheral blood. The chain recombines TRBV2 with TRBJ2-1, with D possibly being TRBD1 (5 bases). The receptor comes from a woman under 40 who had recovered from COVID-19. The CDR3 is CASSRVNEQFF. The CDR3 nucleotides read TGTGCCAGCAGCAGGGTCAATGAGCAGTTCTTC.